The 14 T cell receptor beta chains given below trace back to one sample, sequenced in a study of blood T cell repertoires in COVID-19. Measured with immunoSEQ multiplex PCR; TCRdb has only the in-frame clones, and not every one. Of about 370,000 clones listed, around 87% are singletons. Source material: peripheral blood. These receptors originate from a woman in her 30s with COVID-19, enrolled during active disease.

The chain joins TRBV4-2 to TRBJ1-4, with D uncertain. Trimming stripped 0 bases from V and 4 bases from J, with 9 bases between. Germline CDR1 reads LGHNA; CDR2 reads YNFKEQ. The CDR3 consists of 15 residues. This CDR3 is CASSQDSQHNEKLFF. Here the CDR3 DNA reads TGTGCCAGCAGCCAAGATAGCCAGCATAATGAAAAACTGTTTTTT.

The chain uses TRBV27 and TRBJ1-6; 7 bases agree with TRBD1. The V gene end was trimmed by 6 bases and the J gene end by 2 bases; junction bases not matched to a gene: 13. CDR3 length: 18 residues. Germline assignment: CDR1 MNHEY and CDR2 SMNVEV (reference sequence). In DNA form, the CDR3 reads TGTGCCAGCAGCGGACGGGGACAGACTCTCCCCTATAATTCACCCCTCCACTTT. Translating it yields CASSGRGQTLPYNSPLHF.

This chain links TRBV2 with TRBJ2-3; D remains unclear. The V end was cut by 6 bases, the J end by 4 bases, with 8 bases between. Per the germline V gene, CDR1 is SNHLY and CDR2 is FYNNEI. The CDR3 has 12 residues. The CDR3 nucleotides read TGTGCCAGCAGCGAGTTCCCAGATACGCAGTATTTT. Residues: CASSEFPDTQYF.

This chain connects TRBV2 to TRBJ1-5, with D hard to call. Trimming pared 8 bases from V and 3 bases from J, leaving 14 bases between. Germline V lookup: CDR1 SNHLY, CDR2 FYNNEI. The CDR3 has 14 amino acids. The CDR3 reads CASHSGQLNQPQHF. For the CDR3, the DNA is TGTGCCAGCCACTCAGGTCAGCTCAATCAGCCCCAGCATTTT.

This chain connects TRBV6-6 to TRBJ1-2; D possibly corresponds to TRBD1 (6 bases). Germline loops: CDR1 MNHNY, CDR2 SVGAGI (reference sequence). CDR3 length: 13 amino acids. Trimming cost V 5 bases and J 2 bases, with 9 bases left between them. This CDR3 reads CASSPDRNYGYTF. The CDR3 DNA sequence: TGTGCCAGCAGTCCCGACAGGAACTATGGCTACACCTTC.

This rearrangement joins TRBV28 to TRBJ2-2; tentative D call: TRBD2 (7 bases). V lost 3 bases and J lost 4, with 9 bases in between. The CDR3 has 14 residues. Germline CDR1 reads MDHEN; CDR2 reads SYDVKM. In DNA, the CDR3 is TGTGCCAGCAGTTTCGGGGGGCGCACCGGGGAGCTGTTTTTT. It specifies CASSFGGRTGELFF.

The chain couples TRBV6-5 to TRBJ2-7; possibly TRBD2 for D (6 bases). V dropped 5 bases and J dropped 7 bases, with 15 bases sitting between them. This CDR3 has 13 residues. Germline V gene data show CDR1 as MNHEY and CDR2 as SVGAGI. The CDR3 nucleotides are TGTGCCAGCAGTAGGGGACTCCATAGAGAGCAGTACTTC. Residues: CASSRGLHREQYF.

This CDR3 reads CASRAGTGTYEQYF. The CDR3 DNA reads TGTGCCAGCAGAGCCGGGACAGGGACCTACGAGCAGTACTTC. The gene calls are TRBV6-5 and TRBJ2-7; the match to TRBD1 covers 9 bases. Germline V gene sequence: CDR1 MNHEY, CDR2 SVGAGI. The CDR3 runs 14 residues. Trimming cost V 6 bases and J 2 bases; bases outside gene matches: 5.

This rearrangement joins TRBV6-6 to TRBJ1-5; 8 bases line up with TRBD1. V lost 5 bases, J lost 5 bases, and 5 bases stayed unmatched. The germline CDR1 and CDR2 sequences are MNHNY and SVGAGI (reference sequence). This CDR3 contains 14 residues. The CDR3 sequence is CASSQTGVDQPQHF. The CDR3 DNA is TGTGCCAGCAGTCAGACAGGGGTGGATCAGCCCCAGCATTTT.

The chain uses TRBV6-5 and TRBJ1-5, with TRBD1 as a possible D gene (5 bases). Trimming left V 8 bases short and J 7 bases short, with 21 bases between. Germline V gene sequence: CDR1 MNHEY, CDR2 SVGAGI. The CDR3 spans 15 residues. The CDR3 bases are TGTGCCAGCCGCCGGGCGCAGGGCGCGAACCAGCCCCAGCATTTT. Its protein is CASRRAQGANQPQHF.

This rearrangement joins TRBV12-5 to TRBJ2-1; no reliable D call. The V end was cut by 2 bases, the J end by 8 bases, with 7 bases between. CDR3 length: 12 residues. Germline V gene lookup returns CDR1 LGHNT and CDR2 FRNRAP. CDR3 DNA sequence: TGTGCTAGTGGTTTGTCAGGCTATGAGCAGTTCTTC. As protein: CASGLSGYEQFF. Complete variable domain (other parts from reference TRBV12-5 and TRBJ2-1): DARVTQTPRHKVTEMGQEVTMRCQPILGHNTVFWYRQTMMQGLELLAYFRNRAPLDDSGMPKDRFSAEMPDATLATLKIQPSEPRDSAVYFCASGLSGYEQFFGPGTRLTVL.

This clone appeared a single time. The rearrangement joins TRBV5-1 to TRBJ2-5, with 11 bases aligning to TRBD1. Losses at the gene ends were 3 bases for V and 4 bases for J; bases not matched to a gene: 5. CDR1 and CDR2 from the germline V gene are SGHRS and YFSETQ. CDR3 length: 15 residues. CDR3 coding DNA: TGCGCCAGCAGCTCGGGGACAGGGGGAACAGAGACCCAGTACTTC. It codes for CASSSGTGGTETQYF.

This chain links TRBV5-5 with TRBJ1-4; a possible D gene is TRBD1 (5 bases). Trimming stripped 1 base from V and 8 bases from J, with 12 bases between. Germline V gene sequence: CDR1 SGHKS, CDR2 YYEKEE (reference sequence). There are 14 residues in the CDR3. The CDR3 is CASSLSRVGEKLFF. CDR3 DNA sequence: TGTGCCAGCAGCTTGTCCAGGGTTGGGGAAAAACTGTTTTTT.

This clone was counted once. The V and J genes are TRBV10-3 and TRBJ2-5, with 9 positions matching TRBD2. CDR1 is ENHRY, CDR2 SYGVKD, per germline. The CDR3 contains 18 residues. V lost 0 bases and J lost 3; bases outside the gene matches: 11. The CDR3 sequence: CAISESNFSGRGKETQYF. The CDR3 bases are TGTGCCATCAGTGAGTCGAATTTTAGCGGGAGAGGCAAAGAGACCCAGTACTTC.